The clone carrying this TCR beta chain was counted once. This entry is derived from a study of shared clonotypes between healthy human individuals. The table came from immunoSEQ multiplex PCR; TCRdb's copy has only in-frame clones and leaves some out. This repertoire shows hundreds of thousands of clones, about 74% found once; its top ten account for around 12%. Trimming took off 0 bases at V and 2 bases at J, with 10 bases between the two ends. The CDR3 has 16 amino acids. Germline V gene data show CDR1 as SGHTA and CDR2 as FQGTGA. The chain combines TRBV7-3 with TRBJ2-2; the D gene is possibly TRBD1 (6 bases). The TCR sequence derives from a woman in her thirties or forties in good health. Some clones in this sample may be carry-over from other donors' samples. The sample consisted of PBMCs. CDR3 region: CASSLTGGPNTGELFF. CDR3 coding DNA: TGTGCCAGCAGCTTAACTGGGGGCCCTAACACCGGGGAGCTGTTTTTT.